The 12 T cell receptor beta chains given below trace back to one sample, sequenced in a study of shared clonotypes between healthy human individuals. Libraries were prepared by immunoSEQ multiplex PCR; TCRdb keeps only in-frame clonotypes and omits some of them. In the table there are fewer than 2.5 million clones, over 85% of which are singletons. Sequenced material: naive CD4+ T cells from PBMCs. Subset: CD45RA+ positively selected. These receptors were obtained from a man younger than 35 in good health. Some clones in this sample may be carry-over from other donors' samples.

The chain uses TRBV19 and TRBJ2-7; D not resolved. The germline CDR1 and CDR2 sequences are LNHDA and SQIVND (reference sequence). CDR3 length: 14 residues. V was shortened by 4 bases and J by 6 bases, with 16 bases between the two germline ends. The CDR3: CASSTRQPLSEQYF. The DNA of the CDR3 is TGTGCCAGTAGTACTCGACAACCCCTCTCCGAGCAGTACTTC.

The chain has TRBV28 and TRBJ2-1, with TRBD1 matching 9 bases. The CDR3 has 13 amino acids. CDR1 MDHEN and CDR2 SYDVKM come from the germline V gene. The ends lost 2 bases at V and 13 bases at J; junction bases unmatched: 6. The CDR3 here is CASSLVGDRVQFF. CDR3 DNA sequence: TGTGCCAGCAGTTTAGTAGGGGACAGGGTACAGTTCTTC.

A note on this clone: In the same sample, other DNA sequences code for this CDR3. The rearrangement uses TRBV9 and TRBJ2-4; perhaps TRBD2 as D (5 bases). The CDR3 loop spans 15 amino acids. In germline, CDR1 is SGDLS, CDR2 YYNGEE. Trimming took off 2 bases at V and 1 base at J, with 10 bases between the two ends. CDR3 sequence (DNA): TGTGCCAGCAGCGTCGGCGGGCTGGCCAAAAACATTCAGTACTTC. Amino acid sequence: CASSVGGLAKNIQYF.

V and J are TRBV28 and TRBJ1-1; the D is unclear. Germline V gene lookup returns CDR1 MDHEN and CDR2 SYDVKM. V was shortened by 1 base and J by 1 base, with 7 bases between the two germline ends. The CDR3 sequence is 14 residues long. CDR3 nucleotides: TGTGCCAGCAGTTTATTGGCCCAGAACACTGAAGCTTTCTTT. Amino acids: CASSLLAQNTEAFF.

The V and J genes are TRBV28 and TRBJ1-2; TRBD1 aligns across 8 bases. V was clipped by 6 bases and J by 4 bases; unmatched bases: 7. CDR3 length: 14 amino acids. Per germline, CDR1 MDHEN and CDR2 SYDVKM. CDR3 in DNA: TGTGCCAGCAGCCAGATACAGGGGGGCTATGGCTACACCTTC. Translated: CASSQIQGGYGYTF.

V usage is TRBV28 and J usage is TRBJ2-7; D possibly matches TRBD1 or TRBD2 (5 bases each). The CDR3 loop spans 13 amino acids. Trimming stripped 11 bases from V and 0 bases from J, with 14 bases between. CDR1 is MDHEN, CDR2 SYDVKM, per germline. CDR3: CAATAGSSYEQYF. CDR3 sequence (DNA): TGTGCCGCCACTGCAGGGAGCTCCTACGAGCAGTACTTC.

This rearrangement joins TRBV7-6 to TRBJ1-2; D may be TRBD1 (6 bases). Between the trimmed V and J ends, which lost 5 bases and 7 bases, there was a span of 11 bases. The CDR3 has 12 residues. Germline loops: CDR1 SGHVS, CDR2 FNYEAQ. The CDR3 is CASSTEGGGYTF. CDR3 coding DNA: TGTGCCAGCAGCACCGAAGGGGGTGGCTACACCTTC.

This chain connects TRBV7-8 to TRBJ1-5; D is ambiguous. Trimming shortened V by 1 base and J by 5 bases, and 15 bases separated the two germline ends. The CDR3 has 16 amino acids. Germline assignment: CDR1 SGHVS and CDR2 FQNEAQ. The CDR3 DNA follows: TGTGCCAGCAGCTTAGGGGCAGAGAGGGTTTATCAGCCCCAGCATTTT. Protein product: CASSLGAERVYQPQHF. Full variable domain (outside the CDR3, taken from reference TRBV7-8 and TRBJ1-5): GAGVSQSPRYKVAKRGQDVALRCDPISGHVSLFWYQQALGQGPEFLTYFQNEAQLDKSGLPSDRFFAERPEGSVSTLKIQRTQQEDSAVYLCASSLGAERVYQPQHFGDGTRLSIL.

The chain employs TRBV6-1 and TRBJ2-1, with TRBD1 as a possible D gene (6 bases). The CDR3 length is 13 residues. The V end was cut by 4 bases, the J end by 8 bases, with 12 bases between. Germline V gives CDR1 MNHNS, CDR2 SASEGT. For the CDR3, the DNA is TGTGCCAGCAGTGTTGACCCAGGGGATGAGCAGTTCTTC. Residues: CASSVDPGDEQFF.

The chain recombines TRBV28 with TRBJ1-6; D gene unclear. The CDR3 spans 15 residues. CDR1 and CDR2 from the germline V gene are MDHEN and SYDVKM. The V end lost 8 bases, the J end lost 0 bases, and 11 bases lay between the germline ends. CDR3 in amino acids: CASVRSSSYNSPLHF. The DNA of the CDR3 is TGTGCCAGCGTTCGGTCGAGCTCCTATAATTCACCCCTCCACTTT.

The chain joins TRBV28 to TRBJ2-3; possible D gene TRBD2, 5 bases. The CDR3 has 14 amino acids. Germline V CDR1 and CDR2: MDHEN, SYDVKM. Trimming removed 6 bases at V and 4 bases at J, with 14 bases between. The CDR3 protein is CASRDQAVADTQYF. The CDR3 nucleotides are TGTGCCAGCAGGGACCAAGCGGTCGCAGATACGCAGTATTTT.

This clone was seen a handful of times. V gene TRBV18 combines with J gene TRBJ1-1; D remains unclear. The CDR3 consists of 12 residues. With 6 bases removed from V and 7 bases from J, the gap between germline ends came to 12 bases. From germline, CDR1 is KGHSH and CDR2 LQKENI. The CDR3 sequence: CASSWADGEAFF. CDR3 sequence (DNA): TGTGCCAGCTCCTGGGCAGACGGTGAAGCTTTCTTT.